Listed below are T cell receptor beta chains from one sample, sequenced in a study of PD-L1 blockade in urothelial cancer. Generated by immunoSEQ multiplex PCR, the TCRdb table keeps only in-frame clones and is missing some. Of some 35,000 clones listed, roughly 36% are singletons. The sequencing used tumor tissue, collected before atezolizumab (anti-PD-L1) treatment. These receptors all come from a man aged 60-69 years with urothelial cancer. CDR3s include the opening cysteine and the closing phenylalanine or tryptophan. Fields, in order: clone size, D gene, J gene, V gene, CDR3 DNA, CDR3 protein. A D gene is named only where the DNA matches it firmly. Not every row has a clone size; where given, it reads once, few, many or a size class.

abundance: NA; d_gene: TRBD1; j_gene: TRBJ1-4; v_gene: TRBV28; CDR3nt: TGTGCCAGCAGTTTATGGACAGGGTCGGCTAATGAAAAACTGTTTTTT; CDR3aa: CASSLWTGSANEKLFF
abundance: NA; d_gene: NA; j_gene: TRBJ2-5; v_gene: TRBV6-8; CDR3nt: TGTGCCAGCAGTTACTTTCAAGAGACCCAGTACTTC; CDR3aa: CASSYFQETQYF
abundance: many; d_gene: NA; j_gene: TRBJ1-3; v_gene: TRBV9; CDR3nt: TGTGCCAGCAGCGCCCATACCGGAAACACCATATATTTT; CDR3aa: CASSAHTGNTIYF
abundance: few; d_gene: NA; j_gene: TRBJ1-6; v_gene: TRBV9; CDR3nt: TGTGCCAGCAAGGCGGGGACCGAGGTAATTTCACCCCTCCACTTT; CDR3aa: CASKAGTEVISPLHF
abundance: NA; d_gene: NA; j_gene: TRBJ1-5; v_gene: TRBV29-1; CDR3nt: TGCAGCGTCCAGACAGTATCCAATCAGCCCCAGCATTTT; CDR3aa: CSVQTVSNQPQHF
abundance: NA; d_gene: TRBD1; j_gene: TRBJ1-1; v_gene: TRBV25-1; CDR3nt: TGTGCCAGCAGCTCCAGCCGGGACAGGAACACTGAAGCTTTCTTT; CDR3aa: CASSSSRDRNTEAFF
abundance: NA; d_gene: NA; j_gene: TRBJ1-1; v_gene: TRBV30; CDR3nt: TGTGCCTGGAGTGTACCTAAGGGAAACACTGAAGCTTTCTTT; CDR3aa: CAWSVPKGNTEAFF
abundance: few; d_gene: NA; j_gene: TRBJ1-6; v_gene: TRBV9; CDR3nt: TGTGCCAGCAGCGGATCGACAGGATCTAATTCACCCCTCCACTTT; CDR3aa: CASSGSTGSNSPLHF
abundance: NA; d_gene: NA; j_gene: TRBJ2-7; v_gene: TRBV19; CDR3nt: TGTGCCAGTAGTATCCGGGACGGGCTGGACGAGCAGTACTTC; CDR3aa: CASSIRDGLDEQYF
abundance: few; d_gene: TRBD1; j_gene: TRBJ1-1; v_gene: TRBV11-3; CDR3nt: TGTGCCAGCAGCGAGGGACAGAGCATGAACACTGAAGCTTTCTTT; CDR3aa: CASSEGQSMNTEAFF
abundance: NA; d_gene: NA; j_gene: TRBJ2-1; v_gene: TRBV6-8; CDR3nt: TGTGCCAGCAGGACCCCGGTCTCCCCCTACAATGAGCAGTTCTTC; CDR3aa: CASRTPVSPYNEQFF
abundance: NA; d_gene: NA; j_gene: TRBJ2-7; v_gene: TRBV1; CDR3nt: TGCGCCAGCAGCCAAGATAAAAGGACTAGCGGATACGAGCAGTACTTC; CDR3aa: CASSQDKRTSGYEQYF
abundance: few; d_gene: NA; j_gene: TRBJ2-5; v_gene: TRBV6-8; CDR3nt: TGTGCCAGCAGTTACAACGGACTGCAAGAGACCCAGTACTTC; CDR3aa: CASSYNGLQETQYF
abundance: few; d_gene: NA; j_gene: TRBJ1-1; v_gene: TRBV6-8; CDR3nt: TGTGCCAGCAGTTACGGGGCAGGTGAAGCTTTCTTT; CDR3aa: CASSYGAGEAFF
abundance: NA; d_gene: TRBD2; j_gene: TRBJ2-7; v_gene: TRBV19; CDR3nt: TGTGCCAGTAGTAGGGGGACTAGCGGTATGTACGAGCAGTACTTC; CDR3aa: CASSRGTSGMYEQYF
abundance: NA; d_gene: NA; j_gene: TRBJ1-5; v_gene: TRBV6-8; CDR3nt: TGTGCCAGCAGTCTAGACGGAAGCAATCAGCCCCAGCATTTT; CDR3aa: CASSLDGSNQPQHF
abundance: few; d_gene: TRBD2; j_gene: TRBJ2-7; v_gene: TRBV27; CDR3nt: TGTGCCAGCAGTTCCGGACTAGCGGGGTTGCAGTACTTC; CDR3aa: CASSSGLAGLQYF
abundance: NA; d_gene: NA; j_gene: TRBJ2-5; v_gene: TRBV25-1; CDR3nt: TGTGCCAGCAGTGAAAGGCACCTCCAAGAGACCCAGTACTTC; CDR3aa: CASSERHLQETQYF
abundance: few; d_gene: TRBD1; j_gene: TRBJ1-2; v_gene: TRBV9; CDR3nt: TGTGCCAGCAGTGGGACAGGAAGTTACTATGGCTACACCTTC; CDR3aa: CASSGTGSYYGYTF
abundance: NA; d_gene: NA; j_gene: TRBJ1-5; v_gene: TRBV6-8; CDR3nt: TGTGCCAGCAGTTCGGGACGGGTCAATCAGCCCCAGCATTTT; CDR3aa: CASSSGRVNQPQHF
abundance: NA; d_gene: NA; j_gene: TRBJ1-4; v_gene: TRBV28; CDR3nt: TGTGCCAGCAGGCGATCCTTCCTCGATGAAAAACTGTTTTTT; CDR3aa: CASRRSFLDEKLFF
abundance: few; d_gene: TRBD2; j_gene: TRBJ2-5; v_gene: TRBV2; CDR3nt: TGTGCCAGCAGTGCGGGACTAGGAGAGACCCAGTACTTC; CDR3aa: CASSAGLGETQYF
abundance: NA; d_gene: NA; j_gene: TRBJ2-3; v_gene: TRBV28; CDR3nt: TGTGCCAGCAGTTCCGGCACAGATACGCAGTATTTT; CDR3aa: CASSSGTDTQYF
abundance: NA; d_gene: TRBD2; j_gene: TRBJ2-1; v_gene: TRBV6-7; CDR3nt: TGTGCCAGCAGTGAAGCGCGGGAGAGCAGGCCCAATGAGCAGTTCTTC; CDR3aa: CASSEARESRPNEQFF
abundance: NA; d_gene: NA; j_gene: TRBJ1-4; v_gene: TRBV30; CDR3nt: TGTGCCTGGAGCGGTCGACAGCGTTCTAATGAAAAACTGTTTTTT; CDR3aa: CAWSGRQRSNEKLFF
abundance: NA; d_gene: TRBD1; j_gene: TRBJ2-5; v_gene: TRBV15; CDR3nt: TGTGCCACCAGCAGACGGACAGGGTCCACTGTGGAGACCCAGTACTTC; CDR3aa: CATSRRTGSTVETQYF
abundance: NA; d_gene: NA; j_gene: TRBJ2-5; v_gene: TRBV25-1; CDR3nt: TGTGCCAGCAGTGAAGCCGGACGGGGTAATCAAGAGACCCAGTACTTC; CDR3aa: CASSEAGRGNQETQYF
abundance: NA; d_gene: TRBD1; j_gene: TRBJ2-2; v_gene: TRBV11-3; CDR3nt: TGTGCCAGCAGCGCCCGGGACAGGATTGGAGCCGGGGAGCTGTTTTTT; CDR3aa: CASSARDRIGAGELFF
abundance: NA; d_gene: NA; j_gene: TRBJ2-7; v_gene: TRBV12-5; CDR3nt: TGTGCTAGTGGTTCTTGGGACGGGGATCGGGAGCAGTACTTC; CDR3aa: CASGSWDGDREQYF
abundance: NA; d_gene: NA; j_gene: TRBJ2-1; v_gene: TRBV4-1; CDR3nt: TGCGCCAGCAGCCAAGATCGTCAGACTCGCAATGAGCAGTTCTTC; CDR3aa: CASSQDRQTRNEQFF
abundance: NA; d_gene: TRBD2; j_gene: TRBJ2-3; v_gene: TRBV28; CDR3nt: TGTGCCAGCAGTACCCTAGCGGGAGGGTCCGCAGATACGCAGTATTTT; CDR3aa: CASSTLAGGSADTQYF
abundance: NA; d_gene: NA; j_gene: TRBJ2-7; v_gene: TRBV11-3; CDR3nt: TGTGCCAGCAGCTTCTCGGGACCGGGCTACGAGCAGTACTTC; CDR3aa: CASSFSGPGYEQYF
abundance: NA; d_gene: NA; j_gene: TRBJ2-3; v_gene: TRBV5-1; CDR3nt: TGCGCCAGCAGCTCGGGGAGTATAAGCACAGATACGCAGTATTTT; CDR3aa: CASSSGSISTDTQYF
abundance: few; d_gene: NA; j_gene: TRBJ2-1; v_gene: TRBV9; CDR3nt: TGTGCCAGCAGCGTAGGAACGCATGAGCAGTTCTTC; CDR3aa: CASSVGTHEQFF
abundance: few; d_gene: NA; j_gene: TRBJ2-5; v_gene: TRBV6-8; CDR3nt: TGTGCCAGCAGTTACTCCCACGGGTCCCACCCCACCCAGTACTTC; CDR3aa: CASSYSHGSHPTQYF
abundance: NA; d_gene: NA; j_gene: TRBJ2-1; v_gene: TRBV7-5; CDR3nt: TGTGCCAGCAGCTTAGTTAGACTAGCGGGGGCCTCCTACAATGAGCAGTTCTTC; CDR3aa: CASSLVRLAGASYNEQFF
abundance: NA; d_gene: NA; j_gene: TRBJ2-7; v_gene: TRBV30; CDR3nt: TGTGCCTGGCAGAACAGGTACGAGCAGTACTTC; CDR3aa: CAWQNRYEQYF
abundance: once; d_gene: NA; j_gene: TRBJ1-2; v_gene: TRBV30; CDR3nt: TGTGCCTGGGACACAGGAGCTAACTATGGCTACACCTTC; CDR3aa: CAWDTGANYGYTF
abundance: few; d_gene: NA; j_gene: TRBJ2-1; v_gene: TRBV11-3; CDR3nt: TGTGCCAGCAGCCCCCTATTAAATCACAATGAGCAGTTCTTC; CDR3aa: CASSPLLNHNEQFF
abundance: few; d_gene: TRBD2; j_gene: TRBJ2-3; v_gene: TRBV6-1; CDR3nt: TGTGCCAGCAGTGAAGCGCTAGCGGGGGTATCAGATACGCAGTATTTT; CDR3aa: CASSEALAGVSDTQYF
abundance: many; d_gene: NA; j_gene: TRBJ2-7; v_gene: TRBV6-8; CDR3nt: TGTGCCACAGTGACGGCGGGGTTCCCCTACGAGCAGTACTTC; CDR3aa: CATVTAGFPYEQYF
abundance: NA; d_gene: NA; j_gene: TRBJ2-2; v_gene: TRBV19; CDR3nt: TGTGCCAGTAGTATCGGGACAACAACCGGGGAGCTGTTTTTT; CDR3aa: CASSIGTTTGELFF
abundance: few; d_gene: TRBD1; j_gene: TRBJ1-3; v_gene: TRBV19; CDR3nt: TGTGCCAGTAGTAGGGGACAGTCAACCTCTGGAAACACCATATATTTT; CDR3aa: CASSRGQSTSGNTIYF
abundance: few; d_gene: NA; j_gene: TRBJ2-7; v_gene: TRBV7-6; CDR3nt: TGTGCCAGCAGCTCCCCCTCGACAGGTTCGGGGGAGCAGTACTTC; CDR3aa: CASSSPSTGSGEQYF
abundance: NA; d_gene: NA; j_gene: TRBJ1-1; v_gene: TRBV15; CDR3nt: TGTGCCACCAGCAGAGATCACGGAATGAACACTGAAGCTTTCTTT; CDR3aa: CATSRDHGMNTEAFF
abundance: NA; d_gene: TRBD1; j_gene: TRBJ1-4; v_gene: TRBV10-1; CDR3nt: TGCGCCAGCAGCTCCGGGACAGGGGGCGCCGAGGTGTTTTTT; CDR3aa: CASSSGTGGAEVFF
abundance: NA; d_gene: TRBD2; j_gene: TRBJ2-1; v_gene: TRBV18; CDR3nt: TGTGCCAGCTCACCACCGGTTTTCCCCGGGAGGGCCGCCAATGAGCAGTTCTTC; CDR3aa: CASSPPVFPGRAANEQFF
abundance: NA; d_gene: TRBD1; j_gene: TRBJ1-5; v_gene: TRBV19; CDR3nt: TGTGCCAGCGCCTGGGGACAGCTTCAGCCCCAGCATTTT; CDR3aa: CASAWGQLQPQHF
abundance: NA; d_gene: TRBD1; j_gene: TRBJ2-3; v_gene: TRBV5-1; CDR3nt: TGCGCCAGCAATGGACAGGGAGTCACAGATACGCAGTATTTT; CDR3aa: CASNGQGVTDTQYF
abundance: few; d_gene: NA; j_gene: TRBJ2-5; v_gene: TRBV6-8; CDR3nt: TGTGCCAGCAGTTACGACCGGGCAGAGACCCAGTACTTC; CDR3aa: CASSYDRAETQYF
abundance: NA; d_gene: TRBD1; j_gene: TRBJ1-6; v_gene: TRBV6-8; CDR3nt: TGTGCCAGCAGTTACACAGGGGTCGGGAATTCACCCCTCCACTTT; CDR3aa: CASSYTGVGNSPLHF
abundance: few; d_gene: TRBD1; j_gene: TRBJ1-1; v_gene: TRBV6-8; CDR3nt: TGTGCCAGCAGTGGCGTCAGGGGGGGCACTGAAGCTTTCTTT; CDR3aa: CASSGVRGGTEAFF
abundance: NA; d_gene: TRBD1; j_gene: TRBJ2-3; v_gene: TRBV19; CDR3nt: TGTGCCAGTAGTATAGACAGGGGGTCAGATACGCAGTATTTT; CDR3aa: CASSIDRGSDTQYF
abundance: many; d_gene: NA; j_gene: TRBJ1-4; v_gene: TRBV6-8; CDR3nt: TGTGCCAGCAGTTACTCGATCTCGGATGAAAAACTGTTTTTT; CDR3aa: CASSYSISDEKLFF
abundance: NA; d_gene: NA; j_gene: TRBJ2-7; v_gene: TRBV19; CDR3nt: TGTGCCAGTAGGGAATCCCCGGGGCCCTACGAGCAGTACTTC; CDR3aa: CASRESPGPYEQYF
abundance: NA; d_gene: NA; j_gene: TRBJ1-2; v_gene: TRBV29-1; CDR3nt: TGCAGCGTTGTGGTTCAGCCCGTATACTATGGCTACACCTTC; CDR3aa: CSVVVQPVYYGYTF